Shown below are 17 T cell receptor beta chains from a single sample sequenced in a study of blood T cells in healthy people across ages. A J-beta primer mix and a sample-barcoded 5' primer were used in a second PCR of about 7 to 12 cycles. TCRdb analysed the 5' RACE reads with MiXCR anew, one entry per CDR3 protein. The sample holds approximately 1.5 million distinct CDR3 sequences, about 35% seen once. Material for sequencing was blood. The receptors here all came from a woman younger than 45 in good health.

There are a few counts of this clonotype. The rearrangement joins TRBV3-1 to TRBJ2-6; no clear D gene. This CDR3 has 15 residues. Trimming took 2 bases from V and 0 from J, leaving 5 bases between them. CDR1 and CDR2 from the germline V gene are LGHDT and YNNKEL (reference sequence). The CDR3 DNA sequence: TGTGCCAGCAGCCAAACGGACTCTGGGGCCAACGTCCTGACTTTC. Protein sequence: CASSQTDSGANVLTF.

The V gene is TRBV27, the J gene TRBJ2-1; 7 nucleotides align to TRBD1. The V gene end was trimmed by 1 base and the J gene end by 0 bases; junction bases not matched to a gene: 9. Per the germline V gene, CDR1 is MNHEY and CDR2 is SMNVEV (reference sequence). The CDR3 is 18 residues long. DNA of the CDR3: TGTGCCAGCAGTTTATTTGGCCACAGGGGCGGCTCCTACAATGAGCAGTTCTTC. Amino acids: CASSLFGHRGGSYNEQFF.

The chain has TRBV28 and TRBJ2-7; D is tentatively TRBD1 or TRBD2 (6 bases each). V lost 4 bases and J lost 2, with 15 bases in between. This CDR3 has 15 residues. CDR1 and CDR2 from the germline V gene are MDHEN and SYDVKM. CDR3 amino acids: CASSWGASGTYEQYF. The CDR3, as DNA: TGTGCCAGCAGTTGGGGGGCCTCGGGTACCTACGAGCAGTACTTC.

The chain carries TRBV4-1 and TRBJ2-4; 10 nucleotides match TRBD2. With V trimmed by 4 bases and J by 7 bases, 4 bases remained unmatched. The CDR3 totals 14 residues. CDR1 MGHRA and CDR2 YSYEKL come from the germline V gene. CDR3 in DNA: TGCGCCAGCAGCCGAGATAGCGGGAGGAACATTCAGTACTTC. It codes for CASSRDSGRNIQYF.

This clonotype was counted only a few times. The V gene is TRBV12-3 or TRBV12-4, the J gene TRBJ2-2; TRBD2 aligns across 8 bases. The CDR3 sequence is 14 residues long. Losses at the gene ends were 2 bases for V and 7 bases for J; bases not matched to a gene: 3. In DNA, the CDR3 is TGTGCCAGCAGTTTAAGTCGGGGGGGCGGGGAGCTGTTTTTT. Amino acids: CASSLSRGGGELFF.

There are many counts of this clonotype. The junction does not match germline at one end; this may be a read error. The chain carries TRBV5-1 and TRBJ2-1, with D tentatively TRBD2 (6 bases). The CDR3 totals 16 residues. Germline-derived CDR1 and CDR2 are SGHRS and YFSETQ. The CDR3 DNA reads as TGTGCCAGCAGCTTAGTGCCCGGGGGTTCCTACAATGAGCAGTTCTTC. Its protein is CASSLVPGGSYNEQFF.

The chain employs TRBV30 and TRBJ2-4; D may be TRBD1 or TRBD2 (5 bases each). The closer fit of TRBJ2-7 to the DNA end suggests the J call may be wrong. From germline, CDR1 is GTSNPN and CDR2 SVGIG (reference sequence). The CDR3 runs to 14 residues. CDR3 residues: CAWSVRDAGYEQYF. CDR3 in DNA: TGTGCCTGGAGTGTAAGGGACGCCGGCTACGAGCAGTACTTC.

In this sample, this clonotype turned up a few times. The J gene is TRBJ2-3, the V gene TRBV7-6; D unresolved. With 0 bases removed from V and 2 bases from J, the gap between germline ends came to 9 bases. The germline V gene has CDR1 SGHVS and CDR2 FNYEAQ. This CDR3 contains 15 residues. In DNA, the CDR3 is TGTGCCAGCAGCTTAGCAGGAAAGGTCACAGATACGCAGTATTTT. It translates to CASSLAGKVTDTQYF.

This clonotype was seen only a few times. The V gene is TRBV7-9, the J gene TRBJ1-6, with a possible D match to TRBD1 (6 bases). This CDR3 comprises 15 residues. Per germline, CDR1 SEHNR and CDR2 FQNEAQ (reference sequence). Trimming left V 4 bases short and J 9 bases short, with 16 bases between. The CDR3 region is CASSSNRDTGSPLHF. CDR3 DNA sequence: TGTGCCAGCAGCTCGAACCGGGACACGGGTTCACCCCTCCACTTT.

The rearrangement uses TRBV6-2 or TRBV6-3 and TRBJ2-6; the D gene is possibly TRBD1 (6 bases). Germline V lookup: CDR1 MNHEY, CDR2 SVGEGT. V gave up 8 bases and J gave up 0 bases, with 14 bases separating them. The length of the CDR3 is 16 residues. CDR3 amino acids: CASVARGSSGANVLTF. The CDR3 DNA follows: TGTGCCAGCGTGGCGAGGGGGTCCTCTGGGGCCAACGTCCTGACTTTC.

This rearrangement joins TRBV2 to TRBJ2-7; TRBD1 aligns across 7 bases. The trim removed 6 bases at V and 0 bases at J, leaving 8 bases unmatched. The CDR3 extends over 15 amino acids. Germline CDR1 reads SNHLY; CDR2 reads FYNNEI. CDR3 loop: CASREGQHLSYEQYF. The CDR3 bases are TGTGCCAGCAGAGAGGGACAGCACCTCTCCTACGAGCAGTACTTC.

Concerning this clonotype itself: One junction end disagrees with the germline gene, perhaps due to a read error. CDR3 residues: CTSRRTSGAGDTQYF. The CDR3 nucleotides are TGTACCAGCAGACGGACTAGCGGGGCCGGGGATACGCAGTATTTT. The chain is built from TRBV6-5 and TRBJ2-3; TRBD2 matches at 12 bases. The CDR3 is 15 residues long. CDR1 and CDR2 (germline): MNHEY, SVGAGI.

In its sample, this clonotype was seen a few times. The chain joins TRBV3-1 to TRBJ1-2; 9 bases line up with TRBD1. The J segment lost 5 bases and the V segment lost 4 bases, leaving 11 bases of the junction unmatched. The CDR3 spans 16 residues. Germline CDR1 LGHDT, CDR2 YNNKEL (reference sequence). The CDR3 loop is CASSPIQGAFGYGYTF. CDR3 nucleotides: TGTGCCAGCAGCCCGATACAGGGGGCGTTTGGTTATGGCTACACCTTC.

V and J are TRBV21-1 and TRBJ2-4. TRBV21-1 is designated a pseudogene. The CDR3 totals 16 residues. CDR3 in amino acids: CANSAIDYQAKNIQYF. CDR3 coding DNA: TGTGCCAACAGCGCAATAGATTACCAAGCCAAAAACATTCAGTACTTC.

V gene TRBV6-1 combines with J gene TRBJ2-3; D is perhaps TRBD2 (5 bases). Trimming cost V 5 bases and J 5 bases, with 14 bases left between them. The CDR3 spans 14 residues. Germline CDR1 and CDR2: MNHNS and SASEGT. CDR3 sequence: CASSRSGVQDTQYF. CDR3 DNA sequence: TGTGCCAGCAGTAGGAGCGGCGTCCAAGATACGCAGTATTTT.

V is TRBV20-1 and J is TRBJ2-7; D gene unclear. Germline-derived CDR1 and CDR2 are DFQATT and SNEGSKA (reference sequence). The CDR3 has 12 amino acids. Trimming pared 1 base from V and 3 bases from J, leaving 7 bases between. Here the CDR3 DNA reads TGCAGTGCTAGAGTGAGTGTCTACGAGCAGTACTTC. Its translation: CSARVSVYEQYF.

Comment on this clonotype: A clone one base away is much larger, so this may be a read error. J is TRBJ2-5 and V is TRBV20-1; 8 bases map to TRBD1. The CDR3 spans 17 residues. Germline CDR1 is DFQATT and CDR2 is SNEGSKA (reference sequence). With V trimmed by 0 bases and J by 1 base, 10 bases remained unmatched. The CDR3 reads CSARDIFTGTGQETQYF. CDR3 coding DNA: TGCAGTGCTAGAGATATTTTTACCGGGACAGGCCAAGAGACCCAGTACTTC.